This T cell receptor (beta chain) was captured by sequencing in a study of cytomegalovirus exposure and HLA in healthy donors. Researchers ran the PCR with 60 Vbeta and 13 Jbeta primers. The repertoire was sequenced with immunoSEQ multiplex PCR; TCRdb's copy has only in-frame clones and lacks some. The sample holds approximately 110,000 clones, 76% seen once. Broader study findings: Compared with the roughly 700-donor mean, an Asian-associated ancestry cluster reportedly had fewer N-insertions, according to a later analysis. Using a false discovery rate of 0.05, a later analysis showed that some 16,000 TCR beta sequences were associated with HLA alleles. Productive status was seen about 90% or about 30% of the time for most TCR beta V segments in an earlier analysis. Presence/absence analyses supposed approximately even sequencing depth among donors.

Germline CDR1 is MDHEN and CDR2 is SYDVKM. This CDR3 has 17 amino acids. This clone showed up just once. Its matching antigen is unknown. Sequence at one end of the junction differs from germline and may be a read error. The rearrangement links TRBV28 to TRBJ2-1; TRBD2 matches at 11 bases. The specimen was PBMCs. The clonotype originates from a man in his forties or fifties in good health and CMV-seropositive. CDR3 coding DNA: TGTGCCGGCAGCCAAGGGACTAGCGGTCTTTCCTACAATGAGCAGTTCTTC. Its protein is CAGSQGTSGLSYNEQFF.